Sequencing of this T cell receptor beta chain was carried out in a study of shared clonotypes between healthy human individuals. General study findings and limits: Lower generation probabilities were found for non-shared clonotypes than for those shared by all four donors. The sampled material consisted only of blood, and tissue repertoires are likely to differ. Since donors were few, the genetic and exposure-history diversity represented was limited.

The V segment lost 1 base and the J segment 1 base; nucleotides outside the gene matches: 2. CDR1 and CDR2 (germline): SGHDN, FVKESK. The CDR3 sequence is 15 residues long. Method: immunoSEQ multiplex PCR; TCRdb's copy keeps in-frame clones and lacks some. This table holds under 850,000 clones, 80% to 95% found once. Naive-designated CD8 cells lacked CD45RO, were positively enriched for CCR7, and omitted terminally differentiated effector memory CD45RA+ cells. Healthy adults negative for HIV, lacking recent acute infections or vaccinations, served as donors. With regard to this clone: Its antigen is as yet unknown.

The sequencing sample was made of naive CD8+ T cells sorted from blood. V and J are TRBV14 and TRBJ1-2; 8 bases map to TRBD1. The source is a man aged 25-40 years in good health. The CDR3 DNA reads TGTGCCAGCAGCCAAGCAGGACAGGGTAACTATGGCTACACCTTC. It specifies CASSQAGQGNYGYTF.